The T cell receptor (beta chain) described here comes from a study of vaccination effects on CD4 cells after COVID-19. Study outcomes and limitations: Clonal contraction was marked in infection- and vaccine-induced clones late after vaccination. Convalescent patients numbered few in the study; early post-infection timepoints were missing entirely.

The repertoire was sequenced with immunoSEQ multiplex PCR; TCRdb's copy has only in-frame clones and lacks some. The sample yields 30,000 to 35,000 clones, 70% to 85% seen once. Once cultured for about 9 days, the cells underwent separation to obtain CD4+ T cells. Participants were vaccinated with two doses of either the BNT162b2 or mRNA-1273 vaccine. Testing of the vaccine recipients showed negative nucleocapsid antibodies and no prior SARS-CoV-2 infection. A half-volume exchange with IL-2 medium occurred on days 3 and 7. About this clone itself: Its antigen is unidentified.

The sequence derives from a human donor who received a COVID-19 vaccine. Source: CD4+ T cells from PBMCs cultured without peptide, taken after COVID-19 vaccination.

CDR3 in amino acids: CASSLLGTGDTEAFF. DNA of the CDR3: TGTGCCAGCAGCCTCCTCGGGACAGGGGACACTGAAGCTTTCTTT. This chain uses TRBV3-1 (or the pseudogene TRBV3-2) with TRBJ1-1; 10 nucleotides match TRBD1. With 4 bases clipped from V and 3 bases from J, the junction kept 5 bases outside the gene matches. This CDR3 comprises 15 residues. Germline CDR1 reads LGHDT; CDR2 reads YNNKEL (reference sequence).